The sequence of this TCR beta chain was determined in a study of T cell repertoires in cytomegalovirus infection. Study-wide context: Well-studied HLA-B-restricted CMV epitopes were used in the study alongside recently identified HLA-C-restricted ones. Public signatures in TCR beta pointed to CMV infection and matching HLA type.

Concerning this clonotype itself: Its antigen remains unknown.

V was pared by 3 bases and J by 7 bases, with 9 bases of the junction left unmatched. The germline V gene encodes CDR1 MNHNY and CDR2 SVGAGI (reference sequence). This CDR3 comprises 16 residues. Regarding the study as a whole: HLA-C-restricted, CMV-specific TCR beta clonotypes were dominant ex vivo. Cumulative public TCR beta family frequency identified carriers of CMV plus the relevant HLA.

TCRdb re-called the reads with MiXCR, one entry per CDR3 protein. The sample has over 250,000 distinct CDR3 sequences; around 20% are singletons. The chain carries TRBV6-6 and TRBJ2-1; 10 positions match TRBD2. The sample consisted of cultured PBMCs, taken from culture after CMV antigen stimulation. The receptor's source is a human donor in good health (CMV status not recorded). Some clones in this sample may be carry-over from other donors' samples. The CDR3 DNA is TGTGCCAGCAGTTATGGGGCTAGCGGGAGTCAGAATGAGCAGTTCTTC. Translation: CASSYGASGSQNEQFF.